This T cell receptor beta chain is from a study of blood T cell repertoires in COVID-19. Donors in Cohort 3 counted as recovered after two negative PCRs, clearance, or symptom resolution. J lost 2 bases, V lost 2 bases, and 11 bases had no gene match. The CDR3 length is 17 residues. Germline V gene sequence: CDR1 SGDLS, CDR2 YYNGEE. Data came from immunoSEQ multiplex PCR; TCRdb stores just in-frame clones and leaves some out. The repertoire has a few hundred thousand clones, around 90% of them found once; the top ten carry roughly 6.3%. The chain combines TRBV9 with TRBJ2-7; TRBD1 matches at 9 bases. Sequenced input: PBMCs or T cells enriched from blood (not recorded which). The sequence was collected from a woman in her 40s who had recovered from COVID-19. The CDR3 loop reads CASSVGAGDRVAYEQYF. The DNA for the CDR3 is TGTGCCAGCAGCGTCGGGGCGGGGGACAGGGTAGCCTACGAGCAGTACTTC.